This T cell receptor beta chain was captured in a study of blood T cell repertoires in COVID-19. The CDR3 sequence is 15 residues long. Trimming removed 5 bases from V and 7 bases from J, with 21 bases in between. CDR1 is SGHDN and CDR2 is FVKESK in the germline V gene. In the original processing: Quantification of nucleated cells was approximated via reference gene primer amplification. Sequencing used immunoSEQ multiplex PCR; TCRdb keeps in-frame clones, though not all of them. From that table come the V and J calls and clone size; the DNA was used to work out D and trimming. Here the sample spans about 300,000 clones, under 90% being singletons.

The sequencing sample was made of PBMCs or T cells enriched from blood (not recorded which). The chain employs TRBV14 and TRBJ2-7; D might be TRBD1 (6 bases). The receptor was derived from a man aged 25-45 years who had recovered from COVID-19. The CDR3 sequence is CASSSTNAFQGEQYF. Written as DNA, the CDR3 is TGTGCCAGCAGCTCGACGAACGCGTTCCAGGGGGAGCAGTACTTC.